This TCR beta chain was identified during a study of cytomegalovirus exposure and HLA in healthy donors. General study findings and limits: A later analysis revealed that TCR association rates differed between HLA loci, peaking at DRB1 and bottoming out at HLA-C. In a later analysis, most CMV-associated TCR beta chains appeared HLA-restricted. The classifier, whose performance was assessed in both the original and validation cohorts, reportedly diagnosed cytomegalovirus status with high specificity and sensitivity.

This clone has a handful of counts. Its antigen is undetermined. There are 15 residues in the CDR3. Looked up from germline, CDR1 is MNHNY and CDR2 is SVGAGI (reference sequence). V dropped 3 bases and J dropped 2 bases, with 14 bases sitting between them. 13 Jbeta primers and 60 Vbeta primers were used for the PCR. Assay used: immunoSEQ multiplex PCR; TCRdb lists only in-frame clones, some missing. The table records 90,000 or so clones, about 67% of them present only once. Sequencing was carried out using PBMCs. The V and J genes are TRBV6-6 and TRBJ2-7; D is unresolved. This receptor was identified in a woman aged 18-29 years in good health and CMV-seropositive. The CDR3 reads CASSYRLRSTYEQYF. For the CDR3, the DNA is TGTGCCAGCAGTTATCGTCTGAGAAGTACCTACGAGCAGTACTTC.